The T cell receptor beta chain described here comes from a study of vaccination effects on CD4 cells after COVID-19. With regard to this clone: Antigen: not known.

Study-wide results and limits: Substantial clonal contraction characterized both infection- and vaccine-induced clones late after vaccination.

Measured with immunoSEQ multiplex PCR; TCRdb has only the in-frame clones, and not every one. The sample consists of tens of thousands of clones, about 73% of them appearing once. Isolating CD4+ T cells followed more than 9 days of culture. Two-dose BNT162b2 or mRNA-1273 vaccination was given to participants. The material sequenced was CD4+ T cells from PBMCs cultured without peptide, taken after COVID-19 vaccination. The TCR was taken from a human donor who received a COVID-19 vaccine.

DNA for the CDR3: TGTGCCAGCAGCTCAAAGACTAGAAGGGGTGAGACCCAGTACTTC. Encoded protein: CASSSKTRRGETQYF. The rearrangement uses TRBV3-1 (or the pseudogene TRBV3-2) and TRBJ2-5, with D perhaps TRBD2 (6 bases). The CDR3 totals 15 residues. The V gene's germline CDR1 is LGHDT and CDR2 YNNKEL (reference sequence). Trimming removed 5 bases at V and 5 bases at J, with 18 bases between.